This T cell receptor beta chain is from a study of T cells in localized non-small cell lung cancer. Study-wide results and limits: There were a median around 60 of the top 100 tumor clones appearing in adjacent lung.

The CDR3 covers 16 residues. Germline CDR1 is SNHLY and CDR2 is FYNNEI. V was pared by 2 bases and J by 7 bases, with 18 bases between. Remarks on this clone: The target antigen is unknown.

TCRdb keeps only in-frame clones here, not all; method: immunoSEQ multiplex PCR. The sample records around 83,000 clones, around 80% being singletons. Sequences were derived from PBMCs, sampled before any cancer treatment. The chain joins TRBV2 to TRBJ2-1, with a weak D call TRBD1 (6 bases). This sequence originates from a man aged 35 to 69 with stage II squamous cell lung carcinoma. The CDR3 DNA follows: TGTGCCAGCAGTGAAACTCTGGGGGCAGGGAGTAATGAGCAGTTCTTC. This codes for CASSETLGAGSNEQFF.